One T cell receptor (beta chain) is described in this entry. The data stem from a study of patients and donors after allogeneic stem cell transplantation. Germline CDR1 and CDR2: KGHSH and LQKENI. Trimming stripped 3 bases from V and 0 bases from J, with 6 bases between. The CDR3 covers 14 residues. TCRdb redid the calling of the RT-PCR reads with MiXCR, one entry per CDR3 protein. The sample consists of about a million distinct CDR3 sequences, under 20% of them appearing once. J is TRBJ1-5 and V is TRBV18; D unclear. Sequenced: blood, either unsorted or a sorted T cell fraction (not recorded which). The clonotype was recovered from a human donor who was either an allogeneic HSCT recipient or a stem cell or donor lymphocyte infusion donor (not recorded which). It is not recorded whose cells these are; they may come from a transplant donor. In nucleotides, the CDR3 is TGTGCCAGCTCACCGTCCTATAGCAATCAGCCCCAGCATTTT. It is translated as CASSPSYSNQPQHF. Filled out from reference TRBV18 and TRBJ1-5, the complete variable domain reads NAGVMQNPRHLVRRRGQEARLRCSPMKGHSHVYWYRQLPEEGLKFMVYLQKENIIDESGMPKERFSAEFPKEGPSILRIQQVVRGDSAAYFCASSPSYSNQPQHFGDGTRLSIL.